Reported below is one T cell receptor (beta chain). This sample stems from a study of T cell changes during pregnancy in multiple sclerosis. Trimming removed 2 bases at V and 6 bases at J, with 15 bases between. Germline V gene data show CDR1 as SGHNT and CDR2 as YYREEE (reference sequence). The CDR3 has 15 residues. TCRdb's table, derived via immunoSEQ multiplex PCR, lists solely in-frame clones and lacks some. Among around 55,000 clones listed, approximately 94% were seen once. The material sequenced was CD8+ T cells from peripheral blood mononuclear cells, taken in the third trimester of pregnancy. The chain links TRBV5-4 to TRBJ2-1; D is possibly TRBD2 (5 bases). This receptor was identified in a female donor with multiple sclerosis, enrolled in a pregnancy study. CDR3 DNA: TGTGCCAGCAGCTTATTGGTAGCGTCTCGCAATGAGCAGTTCTTC. Its translation is CASSLLVASRNEQFF.